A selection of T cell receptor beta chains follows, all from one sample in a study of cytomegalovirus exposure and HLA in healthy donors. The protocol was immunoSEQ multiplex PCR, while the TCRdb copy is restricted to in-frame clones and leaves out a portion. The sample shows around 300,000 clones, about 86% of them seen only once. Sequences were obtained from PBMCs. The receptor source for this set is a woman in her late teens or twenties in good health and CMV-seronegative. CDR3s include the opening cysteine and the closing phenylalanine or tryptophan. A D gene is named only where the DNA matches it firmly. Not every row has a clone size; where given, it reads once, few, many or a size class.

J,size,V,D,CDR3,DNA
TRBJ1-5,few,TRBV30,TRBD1,CAWQGALYQPQHF,TGTGCCTGGCAGGGGGCCCTATATCAGCCCCAGCATTTT
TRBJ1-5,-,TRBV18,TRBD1,CASSPPTGGASGQPQHF,TGTGCCAGCTCACCCCCGACAGGGGGAGCGTCGGGACAGCCCCAGCATTTT
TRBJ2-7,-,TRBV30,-,CASNNRASSYEQYF,TGTGCGTCAAACAACAGGGCTTCCTCCTACGAGCAGTACTTC
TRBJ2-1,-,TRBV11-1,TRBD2,CASSFPTSGVFNEQFF,TGTGCCAGCAGCTTCCCGACTAGCGGGGTGTTCAATGAGCAGTTCTTC
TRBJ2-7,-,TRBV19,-,CASSITGNEQYF,TGTGCCAGTAGTATAACAGGTAACGAGCAGTACTTC
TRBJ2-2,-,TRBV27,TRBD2,CASSPSGRVPGELFF,TGTGCCAGCAGTCCTAGCGGGAGAGTGCCCGGGGAGCTGTTTTTT
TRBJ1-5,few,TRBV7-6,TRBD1,CASSLRSGQSSYQPQHF,TGTGCCAGCAGCTTAAGGTCGGGACAGAGTTCATATCAGCCCCAGCATTTT
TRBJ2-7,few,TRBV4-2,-,CASSLWHGSGYEQYF,TGTGCCAGCAGCCTCTGGCACGGGAGTGGCTACGAGCAGTACTTC
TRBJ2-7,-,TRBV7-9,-,CASSRVAPPYEQYF,TGTGCCAGCAGCCGTGTGGCACCCCCCTACGAGCAGTACTTC
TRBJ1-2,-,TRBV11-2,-,CASSSGNSYGYTF,TGTGCCAGCAGCAGCGGGAACTCCTATGGCTACACCTTC
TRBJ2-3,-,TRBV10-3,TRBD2,CAISENSGGTDTQYF,TGTGCCATCAGTGAGAATAGCGGGGGGACAGATACGCAGTATTTT
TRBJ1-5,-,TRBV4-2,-,CASSQSSGVGQPQHF,TGTGCCAGCAGCCAGTCCTCAGGGGTAGGTCAGCCCCAGCATTTT